This paragraph covers one TCR beta chain sequence. The data are from a study of blood T cells in healthy people across ages. Primers used in a second PCR of roughly 7 to 12 cycles were a sample-barcoded 5' primer and a J-beta primer mix. TCRdb processed the 5' RACE reads anew with MiXCR; each CDR3 protein has one entry. The table records around 1.5 million distinct CDR3 sequences, roughly a third of them present only once. The germline V and J ends were trimmed by 0 bases and 0 bases, with 8 bases remaining between them. This CDR3 comprises 15 residues. Per the germline V gene, CDR1 is MGHRA and CDR2 is YSYEKL.

Sequenced sample: blood. The source is a woman younger than 45 in good health. The chain carries TRBV4-1 and TRBJ1-1; D is unclear. The CDR3 sequence: CASSQDPAMNTEAFF. Written as DNA, the CDR3 is TGCGCCAGCAGCCAAGATCCAGCGATGAACACTGAAGCTTTCTTT.